These T cell receptor beta chains were read from a single sample in a study of blood T cell repertoires in COVID-19. Sequenced by immunoSEQ multiplex PCR; TCRdb stores in-frame clones only, minus some. The profile shows about 240,000 clones, around 86% of them singletons. Sequenced material: peripheral blood. These receptors all stem from a woman in her 70s with active or convalescent COVID-19. The CDR3 runs from the conserved cysteine through the conserved F or W. Fields, in order: J gene, CDR3 length, D gene, clone size, V gene, CDR3 DNA, CDR3 protein. A D gene is named only where the DNA matches it firmly. The listing skips clone size in some rows; elsewhere it reads once, few, many or a size class.

J: TRBJ1-1; length: 16; D: .; size: .; V: TRBV3-1/TRBV3-2; DNA: TGTGCCAGCAGCCAAGAGAGGAGGGCCGCGAACACTGAAGCTTTCTTT; CDR3: CASSQERRAANTEAFF
J: TRBJ1-6; length: 12; D: .; size: few; V: TRBV10-1; DNA: TGCGCCAGCAGTGAAGGGGATTCACCCCTCCACTTT; CDR3: CASSEGDSPLHF
J: TRBJ1-2; length: 13; D: .; size: .; V: TRBV7-2; DNA: TGTGCCAGCAGCTTATTTTCACAGTATGGCTACACCTTC; CDR3: CASSLFSQYGYTF
J: TRBJ1-5; length: 14; D: .; size: .; V: TRBV6-5; DNA: TGTGCCAGCAGTGACTCAGGGAGAACTCAGCCCCAGCATTTT; CDR3: CASSDSGRTQPQHF
J: TRBJ1-4; length: 11; D: .; size: once; V: TRBV20-1; DNA: TGCAGTGCATACAGGGATGAAAAACTGTTTTTT; CDR3: CSAYRDEKLFF
J: TRBJ2-5; length: 14; D: TRBD1; size: .; V: TRBV6-2/TRBV6-3; DNA: TGTGCCAGCAGCAAGGACAGGGGCCAAGAGACCCAGTACTTC; CDR3: CASSKDRGQETQYF
J: TRBJ1-3; length: 16; D: .; size: few; V: TRBV18; DNA: TGTGCCAGCTCCGTTTTGGACGGGAGCTCTGGAAACACCATATATTTT; CDR3: CASSVLDGSSGNTIYF
J: TRBJ1-4; length: 14; D: .; size: .; V: TRBV6-5; DNA: TGTGCCACTCGACCTGGACAGCCAAGGGAAAAACTGTTTTTT; CDR3: CATRPGQPREKLFF
J: TRBJ1-2; length: 14; D: TRBD1; size: few; V: TRBV18; DNA: TGTGCCAGCTCACCGGACAGGCTCTCCTATGGCTACACCTTC; CDR3: CASSPDRLSYGYTF
J: TRBJ1-2; length: 13; D: .; size: .; V: TRBV4-3; DNA: TGCGCCAGCAGCCAAGATTCGCGCGCTGGCTACACCTTC; CDR3: CASSQDSRAGYTF
J: TRBJ2-2; length: 17; D: TRBD1; size: .; V: TRBV18; DNA: TGTGCCAGCTCACCACCTATGACAGGGACCGGCGTCGGGGAGCTGTTTTTT; CDR3: CASSPPMTGTGVGELFF
J: TRBJ1-2; length: 13; D: TRBD1; size: once; V: TRBV9; DNA: TGTGCCAGCAGGGGACAGGGGAACTATGGCTACACCTTC; CDR3: CASRGQGNYGYTF
J: TRBJ2-2; length: 14; D: .; size: .; V: TRBV11-3; DNA: TGTGCCAGCAGCTTAATGTTCGGTACCGGGGAGCTGTTTTTT; CDR3: CASSLMFGTGELFF
J: TRBJ2-1; length: 14; D: TRBD2; size: .; V: TRBV5-6; DNA: TGTGCCAGCAGCTTGACGGGGGGAGGTAATGAGCAGTTCTTC; CDR3: CASSLTGGGNEQFF
J: TRBJ2-1; length: 15; D: TRBD1; size: .; V: TRBV6-6; DNA: TGTGCCAGCAGAAGGGGACAGGGGGACTACAATGAGCAGTTCTTC; CDR3: CASRRGQGDYNEQFF
J: TRBJ2-3; length: 18; D: TRBD2; size: .; V: TRBV11-2; DNA: TGTGCCAGCAGCTTCGGGATGCTAGCGGGGGGTGTCACAGATACGCAGTATTTT; CDR3: CASSFGMLAGGVTDTQYF
J: TRBJ1-2; length: 13; D: .; size: .; V: TRBV24-1; DNA: TGTGCCACCAGTGCCCGGAACACGAGGGACTACACCTTC; CDR3: CATSARNTRDYTF
J: TRBJ2-4; length: 17; D: .; size: once; V: TRBV11-2; DNA: TGTGCCAGCAGCCCCGCTAGACAGAAACTAGCCAAAAACATTCAGTACTTC; CDR3: CASSPARQKLAKNIQYF
J: TRBJ1-2; length: 15; D: .; size: few; V: TRBV6-1; DNA: TGTGCCAGCAGTGAAACAGGGCACGGAATATATGGCTACACCTTC; CDR3: CASSETGHGIYGYTF
J: TRBJ2-2; length: 17; D: .; size: .; V: TRBV11-2; DNA: TGTGCCAGCAGCCAGTATTACAGGGGGGGGAACACCGGGGAGCTGTTTTTT; CDR3: CASSQYYRGGNTGELFF
J: TRBJ1-4; length: 14; D: TRBD1; size: .; V: TRBV6-5; DNA: TGTGCCAGTCAGTGGACAGGAAGAAATGAAAAACTGTTTTTT; CDR3: CASQWTGRNEKLFF
J: TRBJ2-1; length: 14; D: TRBD2; size: few; V: TRBV7-8; DNA: TGTGCCAGCAGTTCGAAACTAGCGGGGGAAGAGCAGTTCTTC; CDR3: CASSSKLAGEEQFF
J: TRBJ1-1; length: 14; D: TRBD1; size: .; V: TRBV6-5; DNA: TGTGCCAGCAAGAGGACAGGAGCAGTCACTGAAGCTTTCTTT; CDR3: CASKRTGAVTEAFF
J: TRBJ1-2; length: 13; D: TRBD1; size: .; V: TRBV6-5; DNA: TGTGCCAGCACCACGGACAGGGTCTATGGCTACACCTTC; CDR3: CASTTDRVYGYTF
J: TRBJ2-7; length: 13; D: .; size: .; V: TRBV7-6; DNA: TGTGCCAGCTCAAGGGAGGCAGCCTACGAGCAGTACTTC; CDR3: CASSREAAYEQYF
J: TRBJ2-7; length: 15; D: TRBD2; size: .; V: TRBV5-4; DNA: TGTGCCAGCAGCTTGGCGGCTAGCGGGGTCTACGAGCAGTACTTC; CDR3: CASSLAASGVYEQYF
J: TRBJ2-5; length: 20; D: TRBD1; size: once; V: TRBV18; DNA: TGTGCCAGCTCATCTAGAGGGGGCACTCCGGGTGAAAGCTTCCAAGAGACCCAGTACTTC; CDR3: CASSSRGGTPGESFQETQYF
J: TRBJ2-5; length: 14; D: .; size: .; V: TRBV6-5; DNA: TGTGCCAGCAGTTACCCAACTAGCAAAGAGACCCAGTACTTC; CDR3: CASSYPTSKETQYF
J: TRBJ2-2; length: 14; D: TRBD2; size: .; V: TRBV2; DNA: TGTGCCAGCAGAGGACTAGCGAGGGCCGGGGAGCTGTTTTTT; CDR3: CASRGLARAGELFF
J: TRBJ1-1; length: 13; D: .; size: few; V: TRBV6-6; DNA: TGTGCCATCTCCACAGTGGGGAACACTGAAGCTTTCTTT; CDR3: CAISTVGNTEAFF
J: TRBJ1-2; length: 14; D: .; size: .; V: TRBV19; DNA: TGTGCCAGTAGTGCCGCCGGGATACCCTATGGCTACACCTTC; CDR3: CASSAAGIPYGYTF
J: TRBJ1-5; length: 13; D: .; size: .; V: TRBV6-5; DNA: TGTGCCAGCAGTTACCGGGGGGGACAGCCCCAGCATTTT; CDR3: CASSYRGGQPQHF
J: TRBJ2-7; length: 15; D: .; size: .; V: TRBV19; DNA: TGTGCCAGTACCCAGGCGCAGGGGGGATTCTACGAGCAGTACTTC; CDR3: CASTQAQGGFYEQYF
J: TRBJ2-1; length: 16; D: TRBD1; size: .; V: TRBV10-3; DNA: TGTGCCATCAGTGGATCCGACAGGGGGGGATACAATGAGCAGTTCTTC; CDR3: CAISGSDRGGYNEQFF
J: TRBJ2-5; length: 16; D: TRBD1; size: .; V: TRBV5-1; DNA: TGCGCCAGCAGCTTCCGGGACAGGGGTAAAGGAGAGACCCAGTACTTC; CDR3: CASSFRDRGKGETQYF
J: TRBJ1-1; length: 13; D: .; size: .; V: TRBV29-1; DNA: TGCAGCGTTGTATCCCGAGGGTCCCCTGAAGCTTTCTTT; CDR3: CSVVSRGSPEAFF
J: TRBJ1-2; length: 11; D: .; size: .; V: TRBV12-5; DNA: TGTGCTAGTGGTTTTGCGCGGGGCTACACCTTC; CDR3: CASGFARGYTF
J: TRBJ1-5; length: 15; D: TRBD1; size: .; V: TRBV7-9; DNA: TGTGCCAGCAGCTCGGACAGGGGTCCCAATCAGCCCCAGCATTTT; CDR3: CASSSDRGPNQPQHF
J: TRBJ1-5; length: 12; D: .; size: .; V: TRBV5-6; DNA: TGTGCCAGCAGCTTGAGCGGTCAGCCCCAGCATTTT; CDR3: CASSLSGQPQHF
J: TRBJ1-6; length: 14; D: TRBD1; size: few; V: TRBV7-2; DNA: TGTGCCAGCACTACAGGGGGAGTCGGGTCACCCCTCCACTTT; CDR3: CASTTGGVGSPLHF
J: TRBJ2-5; length: 15; D: .; size: .; V: TRBV7-2; DNA: TGTGCCAGCAGCTTAGAAGGGGGGAGGGTGGAGACCCAGTACTTC; CDR3: CASSLEGGRVETQYF
J: TRBJ2-1; length: 15; D: .; size: .; V: TRBV24-1; DNA: TGTGCCACCAGTGCCCCGGGAAAGGTTTACAATGAGCAGTTCTTC; CDR3: CATSAPGKVYNEQFF
J: TRBJ2-7; length: 14; D: .; size: once; V: TRBV6-5; DNA: TGTGCCAGCAGTTATTACGTGTCGGCCTACGAGCAGTACTTC; CDR3: CASSYYVSAYEQYF
J: TRBJ2-5; length: 14; D: .; size: .; V: TRBV3-1/TRBV3-2; DNA: TGTGCCAGCAGCCTTAACGGACTGGTAGAGACCCAGTACTTC; CDR3: CASSLNGLVETQYF
J: TRBJ2-2; length: 12; D: .; size: .; V: TRBV10-3; DNA: TGTGCCATCACCGCGGGCACCGGGGAGCTGTTTTTT; CDR3: CAITAGTGELFF
J: TRBJ2-1; length: 14; D: .; size: .; V: TRBV5-1; DNA: TGCGCCAGCAGCTTTGGCGGCGCAAACAATGAGCAGTTCTTC; CDR3: CASSFGGANNEQFF
J: TRBJ2-3; length: 15; D: .; size: .; V: TRBV2; DNA: TGTGCCAGCAGTAGGTGGGGGGGCAGCACAGATACGCAGTATTTT; CDR3: CASSRWGGSTDTQYF